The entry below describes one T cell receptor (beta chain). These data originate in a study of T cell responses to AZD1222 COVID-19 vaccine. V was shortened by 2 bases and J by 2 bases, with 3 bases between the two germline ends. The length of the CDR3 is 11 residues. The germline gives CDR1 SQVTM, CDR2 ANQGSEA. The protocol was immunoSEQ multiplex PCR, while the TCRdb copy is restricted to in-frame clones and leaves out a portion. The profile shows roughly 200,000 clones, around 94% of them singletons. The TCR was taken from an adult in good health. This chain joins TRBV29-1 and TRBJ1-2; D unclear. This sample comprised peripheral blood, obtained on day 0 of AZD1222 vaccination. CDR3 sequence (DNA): TGCAGCGTTGAATACAACTATGGCTACACCTTC. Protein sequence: CSVEYNYGYTF.